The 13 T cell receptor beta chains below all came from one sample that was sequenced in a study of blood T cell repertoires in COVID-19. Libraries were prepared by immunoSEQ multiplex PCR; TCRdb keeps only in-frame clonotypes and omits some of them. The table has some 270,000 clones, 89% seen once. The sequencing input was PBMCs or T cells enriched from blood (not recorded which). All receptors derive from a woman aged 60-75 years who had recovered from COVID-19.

The CDR3 is CASSQVGSLGETQYF. The CDR3 nucleotides read TGTGCCAGCAGCCAAGTGGGCAGTTTGGGAGAGACCCAGTACTTC. The chain employs TRBV4-2 and TRBJ2-5; D remains ambiguous. The CDR3 spans 15 residues. Germline loops: CDR1 LGHNA, CDR2 YNFKEQ. V gave up 1 base and J gave up 4 bases, with 13 bases separating them.

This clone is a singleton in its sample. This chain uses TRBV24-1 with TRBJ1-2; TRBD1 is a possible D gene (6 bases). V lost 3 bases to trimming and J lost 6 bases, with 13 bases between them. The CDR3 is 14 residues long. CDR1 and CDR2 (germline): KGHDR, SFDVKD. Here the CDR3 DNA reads TGTGCCACCAGTGATCAGGGGTGGAAGGATGGCTACACCTTC. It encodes CATSDQGWKDGYTF.

This CDR3 is CASSSPGGRVFEQYF. The DNA of the CDR3 is TGTGCCAGCAGTTCACCGGGGGGGCGGGTTTTCGAGCAGTACTTC. This chain uses TRBV28 with TRBJ2-7, with 8 bases fitting TRBD2. Germline lookup yields CDR1 MDHEN and CDR2 SYDVKM. The CDR3 loop spans 15 amino acids. V was pared by 4 bases and J by 6 bases, with 11 bases of the junction left unmatched.

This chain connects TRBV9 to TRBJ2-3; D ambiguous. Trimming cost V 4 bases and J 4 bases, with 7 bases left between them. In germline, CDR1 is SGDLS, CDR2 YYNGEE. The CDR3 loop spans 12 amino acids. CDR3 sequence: CASSPPADTQYF. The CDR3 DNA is TGTGCCAGCAGCCCCCCCGCAGATACGCAGTATTTT.

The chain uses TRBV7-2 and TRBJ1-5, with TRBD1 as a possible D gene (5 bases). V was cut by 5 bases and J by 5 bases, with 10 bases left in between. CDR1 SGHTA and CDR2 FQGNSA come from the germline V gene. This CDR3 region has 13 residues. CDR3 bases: TGTGCCAGCAGCAACCAGGGCGATCAGCCCCAGCATTTT. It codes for CASSNQGDQPQHF.

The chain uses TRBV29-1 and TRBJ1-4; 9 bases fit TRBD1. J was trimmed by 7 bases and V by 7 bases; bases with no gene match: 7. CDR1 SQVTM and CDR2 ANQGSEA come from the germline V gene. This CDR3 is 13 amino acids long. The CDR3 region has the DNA TGCAGCGCTCTGGACAGGGGCGTTGAAAAACTGTTTTTT. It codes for CSALDRGVEKLFF.

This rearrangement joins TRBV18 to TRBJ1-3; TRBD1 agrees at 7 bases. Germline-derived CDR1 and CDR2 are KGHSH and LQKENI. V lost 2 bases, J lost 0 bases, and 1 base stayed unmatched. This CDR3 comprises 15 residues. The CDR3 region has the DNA TGTGCCAGCTCACCAGGGACAGACTCTGGAAACACCATATATTTT. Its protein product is CASSPGTDSGNTIYF. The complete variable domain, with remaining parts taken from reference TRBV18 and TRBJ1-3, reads NAGVMQNPRHLVRRRGQEARLRCSPMKGHSHVYWYRQLPEEGLKFMVYLQKENIIDESGMPKERFSAEFPKEGPSILRIQQVVRGDSAAYFCASSPGTDSGNTIYFGEGSWLTVV.

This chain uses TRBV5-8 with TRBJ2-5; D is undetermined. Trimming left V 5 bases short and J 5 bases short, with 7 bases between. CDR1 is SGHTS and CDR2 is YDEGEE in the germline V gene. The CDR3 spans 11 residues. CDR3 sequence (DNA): TGTGCCAGCAGATTTGAGGAGACCCAGTACTTC. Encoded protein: CASRFEETQYF.

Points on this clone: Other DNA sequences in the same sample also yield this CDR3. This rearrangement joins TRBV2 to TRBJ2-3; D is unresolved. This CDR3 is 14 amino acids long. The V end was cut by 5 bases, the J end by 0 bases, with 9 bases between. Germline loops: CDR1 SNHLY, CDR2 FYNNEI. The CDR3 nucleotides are TGTGCCAGCAGTCAAGGAACTAGCACAGATACGCAGTATTTT. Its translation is CASSQGTSTDTQYF.

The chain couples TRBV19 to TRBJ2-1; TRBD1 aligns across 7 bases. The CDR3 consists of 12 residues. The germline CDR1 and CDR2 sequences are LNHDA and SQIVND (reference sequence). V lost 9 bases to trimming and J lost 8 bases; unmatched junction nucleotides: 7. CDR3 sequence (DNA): TGTGCCAGCAACAGGGGATGGGATGAGCAGTTCTTC. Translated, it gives CASNRGWDEQFF.

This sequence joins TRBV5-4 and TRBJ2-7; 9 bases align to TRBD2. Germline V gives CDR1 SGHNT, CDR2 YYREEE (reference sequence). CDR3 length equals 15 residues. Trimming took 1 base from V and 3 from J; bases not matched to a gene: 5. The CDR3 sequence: CASSLSGTSIYEQYF. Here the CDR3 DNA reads TGTGCCAGCAGCTTGAGTGGGACTAGCATCTACGAGCAGTACTTC.

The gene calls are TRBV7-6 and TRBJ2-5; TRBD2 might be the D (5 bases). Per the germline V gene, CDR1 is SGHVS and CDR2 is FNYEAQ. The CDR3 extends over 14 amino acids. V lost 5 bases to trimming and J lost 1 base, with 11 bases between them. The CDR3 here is CASSPTGVQETQYF. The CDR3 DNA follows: TGTGCCAGCAGCCCCACCGGGGTCCAAGAGACCCAGTACTTC.

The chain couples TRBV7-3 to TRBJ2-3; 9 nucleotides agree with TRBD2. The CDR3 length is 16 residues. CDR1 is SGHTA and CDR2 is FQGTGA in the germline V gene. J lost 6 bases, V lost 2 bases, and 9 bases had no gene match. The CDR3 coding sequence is TGTGCCAGCAGCTTATTCGGCGGGGGGGCGCAGGATACGCAGTATTTT. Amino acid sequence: CASSLFGGGAQDTQYF.